The clone carrying this TCR beta chain was counted between two and nine times. Its antigen is not known. This entry belongs to a study of identical twins. General study findings and limits: Within monozygotic twins, out-of-frame TCR alpha sharing was underestimated by the models. While abundant cord blood beta clonotypes carried fewer insertions, memory repertoires showed no such pattern. The study drew conclusions from cross-sectional statistical analysis, not from following the same donors.

V was cut by 8 bases and J by 7 bases, with 18 bases left in between. The CDR3 has 14 amino acids. Germline V lookup: CDR1 ENHRY, CDR2 SYGVKD. Via MiXCR, TCRdb re-called the 5' RACE reads, giving one row per CDR3 protein. Of about 240,000 distinct CDR3 sequences detected, roughly an eighth appear once; the ten largest clones hold about 4.1%. This sample also belongs to another study, concerning yellow fever vaccine responses in identical twins. As reported in that work: Convergence reportedly seemed to mark part of the twins' vaccine T cell response, with personalization marking the rest.

The sequence came from a woman aged 18-29 years in good health. The genes are TRBV10-3 and TRBJ2-1; D may be TRBD1 or TRBD2 (6 bases each). Specimen: memory (CD45RO+) T cells sorted from blood. The CDR3 sequence is CAIGGRDGRNEQFF. The DNA for the CDR3 is TGTGCCATCGGGGGCAGGGATGGGAGGAATGAGCAGTTCTTC.